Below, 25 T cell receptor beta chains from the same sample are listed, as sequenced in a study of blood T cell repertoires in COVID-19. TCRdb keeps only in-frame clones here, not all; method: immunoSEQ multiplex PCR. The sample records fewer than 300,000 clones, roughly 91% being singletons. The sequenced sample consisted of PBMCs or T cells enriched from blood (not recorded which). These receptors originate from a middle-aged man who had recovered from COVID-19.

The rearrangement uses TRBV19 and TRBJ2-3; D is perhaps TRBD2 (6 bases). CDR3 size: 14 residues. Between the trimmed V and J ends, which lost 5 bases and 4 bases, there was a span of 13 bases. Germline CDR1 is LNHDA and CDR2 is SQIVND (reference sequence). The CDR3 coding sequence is TGTGCCAGTAGTCCCCGGGTAGCGGCAGATACGCAGTATTTT. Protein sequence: CASSPRVAADTQYF.

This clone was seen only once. The CDR3 bases are TGTGCCAGCGTCGGGGGGTCTCAGCCCCAGCATTTT. Translated, it gives CASVGGSQPQHF. V and J are TRBV6-1 and TRBJ1-5; a weak D match, TRBD1 (5 bases). V lost 8 bases and J 6 bases, leaving 11 bases between the germline ends. CDR3 size: 12 residues. Per germline, CDR1 MNHNS and CDR2 SASEGT.

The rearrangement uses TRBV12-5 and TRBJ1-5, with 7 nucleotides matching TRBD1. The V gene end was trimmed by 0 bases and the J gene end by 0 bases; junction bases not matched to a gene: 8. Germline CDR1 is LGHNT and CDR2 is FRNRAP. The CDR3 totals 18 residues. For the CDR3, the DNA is TGTGCTAGTGGTTTGGTACATAGGGGGCTATTTAGCAATCAGCCCCAGCATTTT. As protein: CASGLVHRGLFSNQPQHF.

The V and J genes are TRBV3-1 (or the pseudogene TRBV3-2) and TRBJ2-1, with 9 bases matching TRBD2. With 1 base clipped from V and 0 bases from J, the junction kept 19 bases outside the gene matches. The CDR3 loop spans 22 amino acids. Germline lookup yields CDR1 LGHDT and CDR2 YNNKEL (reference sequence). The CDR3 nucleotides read TGTGCCAGCAGCCAAGGGTGTTCGCGGGAGGGCCTGAAGGGGGGCTCCTACAATGAGCAGTTCTTC. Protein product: CASSQGCSREGLKGGSYNEQFF.

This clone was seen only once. CDR3 residues: CASSLAFAGGTDTQYF. CDR3 in DNA: TGTGCCAGCAGCTTAGCTTTTGCGGGCGGCACAGATACGCAGTATTTT. The chain uses TRBV7-2 and TRBJ2-3; perhaps TRBD2 as D (5 bases). Germline CDR1 reads SGHTA; CDR2 reads FQGNSA. The CDR3 is made up of 16 amino acids. Trimming removed 0 bases at V and 1 base at J, with 11 bases between.

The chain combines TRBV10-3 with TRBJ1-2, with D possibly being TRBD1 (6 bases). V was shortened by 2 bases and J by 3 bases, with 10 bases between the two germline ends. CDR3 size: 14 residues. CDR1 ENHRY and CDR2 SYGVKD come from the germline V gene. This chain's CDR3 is CAISEEQGYYGYTF. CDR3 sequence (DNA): TGTGCCATCAGTGAGGAACAGGGTTACTATGGCTACACCTTC.

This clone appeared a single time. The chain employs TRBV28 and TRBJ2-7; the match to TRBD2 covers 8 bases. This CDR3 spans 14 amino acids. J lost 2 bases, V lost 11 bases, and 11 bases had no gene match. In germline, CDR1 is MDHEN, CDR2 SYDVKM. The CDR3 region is CAGGETGGTYEQYF. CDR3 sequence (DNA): TGTGCCGGGGGTGAGACGGGAGGGACCTACGAGCAGTACTTC.

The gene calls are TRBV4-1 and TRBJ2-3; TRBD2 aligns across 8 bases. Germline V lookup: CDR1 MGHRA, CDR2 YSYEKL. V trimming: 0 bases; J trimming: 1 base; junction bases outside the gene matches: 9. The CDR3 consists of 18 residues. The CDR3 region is CASSQDSASGLRTDTQYF. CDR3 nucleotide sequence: TGCGCCAGCAGCCAAGATTCGGCTAGCGGGCTCCGCACAGATACGCAGTATTTT.

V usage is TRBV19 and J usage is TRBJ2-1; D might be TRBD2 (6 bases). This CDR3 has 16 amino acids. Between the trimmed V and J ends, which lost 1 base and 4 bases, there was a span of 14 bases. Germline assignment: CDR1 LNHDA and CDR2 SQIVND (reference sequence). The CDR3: CASSIVAGSVYNEQFF. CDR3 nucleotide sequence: TGTGCCAGTAGTATAGTGGCGGGGTCTGTTTACAATGAGCAGTTCTTC.

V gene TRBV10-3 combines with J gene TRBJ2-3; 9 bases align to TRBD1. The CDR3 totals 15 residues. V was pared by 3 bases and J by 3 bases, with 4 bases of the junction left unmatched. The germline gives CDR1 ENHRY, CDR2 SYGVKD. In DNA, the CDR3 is TGTGCCATCAGTGAATTGACAGGGGGTACAGATACGCAGTATTTT. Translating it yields CAISELTGGTDTQYF.

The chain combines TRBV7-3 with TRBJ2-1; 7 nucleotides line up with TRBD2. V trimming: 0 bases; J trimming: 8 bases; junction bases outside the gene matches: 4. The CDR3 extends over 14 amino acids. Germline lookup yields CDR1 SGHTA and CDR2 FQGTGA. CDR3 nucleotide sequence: TGTGCCAGCAGCTTAACGGTTCTAGCGGATGAGCAGTTCTTC. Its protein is CASSLTVLADEQFF.

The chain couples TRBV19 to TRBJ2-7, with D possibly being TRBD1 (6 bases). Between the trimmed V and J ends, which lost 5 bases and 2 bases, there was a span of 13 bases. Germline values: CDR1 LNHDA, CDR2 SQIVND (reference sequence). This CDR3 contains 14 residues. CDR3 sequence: CASSARDKPYEQYF. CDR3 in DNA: TGTGCCAGTAGTGCCCGGGACAAACCCTACGAGCAGTACTTC.

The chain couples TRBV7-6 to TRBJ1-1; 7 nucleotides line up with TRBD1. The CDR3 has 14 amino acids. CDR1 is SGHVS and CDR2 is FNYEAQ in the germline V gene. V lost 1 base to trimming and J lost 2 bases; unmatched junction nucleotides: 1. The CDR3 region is CASSLDRGNTEAFF. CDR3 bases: TGTGCCAGCAGCTTAGACAGGGGTAACACTGAAGCTTTCTTT. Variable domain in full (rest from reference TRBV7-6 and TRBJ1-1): GAGVSQSPRYKVTKRGQDVALRCDPISGHVSLYWYRQALGQGPEFLTYFNYEAQQDKSGLPNDRFSAERPEGSISTLTIQRTEQRDSAMYRCASSLDRGNTEAFFGQGTRLTVV.

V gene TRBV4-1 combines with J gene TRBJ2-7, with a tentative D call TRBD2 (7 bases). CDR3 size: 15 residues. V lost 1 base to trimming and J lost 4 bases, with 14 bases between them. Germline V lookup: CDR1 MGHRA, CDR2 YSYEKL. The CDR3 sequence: CASSQGAGALYEQYF. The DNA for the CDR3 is TGCGCCAGCAGCCAAGGGGCGGGGGCTTTATACGAGCAGTACTTC.

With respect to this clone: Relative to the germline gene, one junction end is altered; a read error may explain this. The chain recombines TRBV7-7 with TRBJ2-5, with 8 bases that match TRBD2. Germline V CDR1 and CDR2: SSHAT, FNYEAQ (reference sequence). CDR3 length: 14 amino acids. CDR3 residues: CASSPLTSGETQYF. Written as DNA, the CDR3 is TGTGCTAGCAGCCCACTAACTAGCGGAGAGACCCAGTACTTC.

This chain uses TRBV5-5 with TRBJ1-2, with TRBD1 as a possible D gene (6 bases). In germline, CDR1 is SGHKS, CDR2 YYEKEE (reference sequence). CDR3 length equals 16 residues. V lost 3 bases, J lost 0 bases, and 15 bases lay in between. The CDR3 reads CASSSRPDSANYGYTF. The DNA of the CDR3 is TGTGCCAGCAGCTCACGACCGGACAGCGCTAACTATGGCTACACCTTC.

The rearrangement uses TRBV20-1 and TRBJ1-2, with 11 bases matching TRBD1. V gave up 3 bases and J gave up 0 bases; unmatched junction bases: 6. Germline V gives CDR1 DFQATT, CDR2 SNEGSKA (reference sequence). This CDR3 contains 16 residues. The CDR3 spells CSASEDRGLANYGYTF. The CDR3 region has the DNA TGCAGTGCTAGTGAGGACAGGGGGCTTGCTAACTATGGCTACACCTTC.

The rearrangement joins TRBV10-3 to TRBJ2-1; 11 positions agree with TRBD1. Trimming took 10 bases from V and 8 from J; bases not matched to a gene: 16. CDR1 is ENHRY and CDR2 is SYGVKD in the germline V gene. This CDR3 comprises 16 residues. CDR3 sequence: CATRALGQGAMDEQFF. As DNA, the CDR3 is TGTGCCACCCGTGCCCTCGGACAGGGGGCTATGGATGAGCAGTTCTTC.

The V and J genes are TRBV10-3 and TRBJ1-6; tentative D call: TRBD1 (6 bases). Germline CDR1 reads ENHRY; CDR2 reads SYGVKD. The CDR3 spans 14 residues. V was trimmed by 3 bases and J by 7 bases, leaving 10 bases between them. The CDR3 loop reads CAISDGQTNSPLHF. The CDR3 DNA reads TGTGCCATCAGTGACGGACAGACAAATTCACCCCTCCACTTT.

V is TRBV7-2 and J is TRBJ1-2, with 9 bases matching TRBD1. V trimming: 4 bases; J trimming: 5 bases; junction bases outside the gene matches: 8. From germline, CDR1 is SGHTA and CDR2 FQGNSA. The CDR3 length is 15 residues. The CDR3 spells CASSSGTGTHYGYTF. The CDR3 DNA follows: TGTGCCAGCAGCTCAGGGACAGGGACGCATTATGGCTACACCTTC.

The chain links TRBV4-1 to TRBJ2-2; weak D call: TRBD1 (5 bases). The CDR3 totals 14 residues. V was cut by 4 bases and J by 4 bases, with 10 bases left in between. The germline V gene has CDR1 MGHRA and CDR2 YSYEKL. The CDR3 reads CASSPGHSTGELFF. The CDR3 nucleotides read TGCGCCAGCAGCCCCGGACACTCCACCGGGGAGCTGTTTTTT.

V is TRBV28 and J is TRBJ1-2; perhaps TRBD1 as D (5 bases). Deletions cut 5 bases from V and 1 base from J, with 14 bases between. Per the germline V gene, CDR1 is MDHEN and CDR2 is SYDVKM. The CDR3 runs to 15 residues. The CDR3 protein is CASSTAGRNNYGYTF. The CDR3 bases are TGTGCCAGCAGTACAGCGGGACGGAATAACTATGGCTACACCTTC.

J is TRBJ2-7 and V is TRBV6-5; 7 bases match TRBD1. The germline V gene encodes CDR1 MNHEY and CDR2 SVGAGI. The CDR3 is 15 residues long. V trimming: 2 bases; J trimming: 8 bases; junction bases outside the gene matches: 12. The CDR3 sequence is CASSYLGQELTKQYF. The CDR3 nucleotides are TGTGCCAGCAGTTACCTCGGACAGGAACTTACGAAGCAGTACTTC.

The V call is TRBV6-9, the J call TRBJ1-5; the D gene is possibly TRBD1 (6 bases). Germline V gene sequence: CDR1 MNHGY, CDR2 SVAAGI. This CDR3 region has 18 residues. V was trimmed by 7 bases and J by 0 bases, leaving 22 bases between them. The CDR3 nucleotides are TGTGCCAGCACCATGACACAGGGTGAATTAAATAGCAATCAGCCCCAGCATTTT. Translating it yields CASTMTQGELNSNQPQHF.

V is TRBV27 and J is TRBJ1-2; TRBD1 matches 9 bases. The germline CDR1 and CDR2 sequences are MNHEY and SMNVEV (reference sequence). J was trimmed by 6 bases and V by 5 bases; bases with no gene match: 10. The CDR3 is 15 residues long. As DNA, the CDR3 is TGTGCCAGCAGTCCCGGGGGGGACAGGGACGATGGCTACACCTTC. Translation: CASSPGGDRDDGYTF.